This paragraph reports one TCR beta chain. The antigen it recognizes is unknown. No much larger clonotype is one base removed from it; base qualities were not supplied. This sample is drawn from a study of radiation and T cells in renal cell carcinoma (dated by TCRdb to 2020 to 2021). Study-level background: TCR beta sequencing covered 53 samples in total, comprising some 26 tumors and roughly 27 peripheral blood samples. The final blood draw took place at 4 weeks after radiation, the same time as nephrectomy. Across all 50 or so samples, 4,000,000 or so unique CDR3 nucleotide sequences, encoding 2,658,974 unique CDR3 amino acid sequences, were identified. What the authors observed across the whole study: With a single-armed trial design, the study had no way to address how radiation dose or scheduling affects the TCR repertoire. Because pretreatment tumor biopsies were not available, the baseline intratumoral presence of clonotypes could not be determined. Changes in the blood repertoire were not tracked past 4 weeks after treatment. An increase in top tumor clonotypes in blood was observed from baseline to 2 weeks post-radiation, followed by contraction by 4 weeks, which was taken to suggest transient expansion of tumor-resident clones.

TCR beta libraries were generated from genomic DNA with the immunoSEQ kit, following the manufacturer's recommendations. Library preparation used a first multiplex PCR with proprietary primers, then a second PCR adding unique barcodes, with bead cleanups after each round. Each sample batch included a kit-provided positive control reaction and a negative control reaction. The final libraries were assessed on an Agilent 4200 TapeStation D1000 ScreenTape, pooled by volume, and quantified by qPCR. Sequencing was performed on an Illumina NextSeq500 using a MidOutput 150-cycle cartridge, with 156 Read1 cycles, 15 Index1 cycles, and the kit custom primers. The pooled library was loaded at roughly 0.92 pM with an approximately 18% PhiX control spike-in. On the study's bioinformatics: Vendor-processed data were analyzed in R, and a clonotype was defined as all T cells sharing the same CDR3 nucleotide sequence. For clone abundance analyses, frequencies were normalized to the 10,000 most abundant clones per sample. Public T cell clones, which averaged fewer than five per sample, were removed prior to analysis. Tumor-enriched and baseline blood-enriched clonotypes were defined by at least a 32-fold difference in abundance between compartments. A beta-binomial differential abundance model was applied to find clonotypes that expanded or contracted between blood time points. The Baroni-Urbani and Buser coefficient was used to measure tumor-blood repertoire similarity, and groups were compared with two-tailed Wilcoxon tests in R. In its TCRdb copy, this immuneACCESS table keeps in-frame sequences only and misses some clones. Where compared with another copy, unresolved V genes explain less than half of these, and the others have no known cause. The V and J calls and clone size are taken from that table; D and trimming were inferred from the DNA. The sample table holds around 170,000 clones, of which about 87% were seen once. Around 11% of the sample rests with the top ten.

The time point label, as the study defines it: blood 4 weeks post-SBRT, at nephrectomy. The sample's treatment or condition label, in plain terms: 15 Gy SBRT to primary tumor, nephrectomy 4 weeks later. Samples were obtained from a clinical trial, in which 15 Gy stereotactic body radiation therapy was delivered to primary renal cell carcinomas and nephrectomy was performed 4 weeks later. To track tumor-enriched clonotypes, serial peripheral blood was sampled from radiation-treated patients at baseline and at 2 weeks and 4 weeks after SBRT. Renal cell carcinoma with clear cell pathology was present in all patients. The QIAamp DNA Blood Mini Kit (Qiagen) was used to prepare genomic DNA for TCR sequencing. Samples were included in the analyses only if all quality control checks were passed. The germline ends are 14 bases apart after V is trimmed by 4 bases and J by 7 bases. The germline V gene specifies SNHLY as CDR1 and FYNNEI as CDR2. The CDR3 measures 13 amino acids from cysteine to phenylalanine. Only the CDR3 DNA is retained, 39 bases long and in frame from the first base.

Recombination linked TRBV2 to TRBJ2-7, with TRBD2 perhaps the D gene, on 5 matching bases. The receptor was derived from a woman aged 45-60 years with renal cell carcinoma. The sequences come from blood, collected from a patient whose treatment included radiotherapy and nephrectomy. The CDR3 region: CASSVSQTGEQYF. The bases read TGTGCCAGCAGTGTGTCGCAGACGGGAGAGCAGTACTTC.